A single T cell receptor beta chain is shown here with its context. Its antigen is not known. This entry belongs to a study of cytomegalovirus exposure and HLA in healthy donors. Study-wide findings and caveats: The study listed under 200 cytomegalovirus-associated TCR beta chains. A few V segments could not be told apart, such as TRBV6-2 and TRBV6-3, and were left out. Researchers had no immune exposure information except CMV serostatus available.

The germline gives CDR1 SGHVS, CDR2 FQNEAQ. The CDR3 sequence is 14 residues long. V was trimmed by 5 bases and J by 1 base, leaving 11 bases between them. The study ran its PCR with 60 Vbeta and 13 Jbeta primers. Measured with immunoSEQ multiplex PCR; TCRdb has only the in-frame clones, and not every one. The sample has over 150,000 clones, 70% to 90% seen once. This receptor was taken from a man aged 30 to 45 in good health and CMV-seropositive. Sequenced: PBMCs. The V call is TRBV7-8, the J call TRBJ2-5; D call uncertain. CDR3 loop: CASSIQATQETQYF. The CDR3 DNA is TGTGCCAGCAGCATCCAAGCGACCCAAGAGACCCAGTACTTC.